These 2 T cell receptor beta chains were sequenced from one sample in a study of blood T cell repertoires in COVID-19 (dated by TCRdb to the early 2020s). Receptor libraries were prepared by the immunoSEQ multiplex PCR assay. Imported from immuneACCESS, the table was reduced by TCRdb to in-frame sequences with V and J called. These copies leave out some clones; in studies compared against another copy, an unresolved V gene accounts for under half, and the cause of the remainder is not known. This sample comprises 100,000 to 150,000 clones, 82% of them detected only once. The ten most abundant clones make up roughly 4.3% of the sample. Material: peripheral blood. These receptor sequences come from a woman in her 70s with acute or convalescent COVID-19.

A few counts support this clone. The chain is built from TRBV29-1 and TRBJ1-2; weak D call: TRBD1 (5 bases). Germline assignment: CDR1 SQVTM and CDR2 ANQGSEA. V gave up 0 bases and J gave up 2 bases, with 10 bases separating them. This CDR3 spans 14 amino acids. CDR3 sequence (DNA): TGCAGCGTTGAAGAGACAGTCGGAAACTATGGCTACACCTTC. It yields the protein CSVEETVGNYGYTF.

The V gene is TRBV6-2 or TRBV6-3, the J gene TRBJ1-6; a possible D gene is TRBD1 (5 bases). The CDR3 extends over 15 amino acids. The ends were cut back, 5 bases at V and 8 bases at J, with 16 bases in the middle. Germline CDR1 is MNHEY and CDR2 is SVGEGT. The CDR3 sequence: CASSPHQGGDSPLHF. The DNA of the CDR3 is TGTGCCAGCAGTCCACATCAGGGAGGTGATTCACCCCTCCACTTT.